The TCR beta chain under discussion was sequenced for a study of cytomegalovirus exposure and HLA in healthy donors (dated by TCRdb to the late 2010s). At the level of the whole study: An earlier analysis of more than 550 of the donors reported 250 to 300 Gb of sequence data and roughly 120 million unique TCR beta sequences obtained from around 170 million T cells. An early release covering just under 650 HLA-typed donors comprised approximately 300 gigabases of sequencing data and tens of millions of unique TCR sequences. Of the roughly 400 genotyped donors, approximately 83% fell in the genetic ancestry cluster associated with self-reported Caucasian donors. The study aimed to test whether cataloging public T cell receptors could reveal signatures of past pathogen exposure. The study used immunosequencing to profile the T cell repertoires of approximately 650 subjects and linked those repertoires to cytomegalovirus serostatus. In addition to the first cohort of around 670 subjects, a separate validation cohort of some 120 different subjects was used. To predict cytomegalovirus infection status, the study brought together high-throughput TCR immunosequencing, statistical association of individual TCRs with disease status, and machine learning. A later analysis re-analyzed previously published TCR beta repertoires from about 600 donors and added high-resolution HLA genotyping to study TCR occurrence patterns. Rather than drawing on any new phenotypic data, the later analysis identified candidate immune exposures from TCR beta sequences and the way those sequences occurred across donors. An earlier analysis of about 620 of the donors applied high-throughput TCR beta sequencing to assess whether each TCR beta V gene segment acted as functional or pseudogenic. Donor age, sex, ethnicity and CMV serostatus were compiled alongside the repertoire data. In a later genetic analysis, genome-wide SNP genotypes for about three fifths of the 666 donors were used, and that subset was treated as a discovery cohort. Every repertoire in the discovery cohort had been generated on one and the same sequencing platform. Class I and class II HLA loci were covered by the typing at four-digit resolution. The number of typed donors differed by locus: about 620-640 for A, B, C, DRB1 and DQB1; approximately 520 for DQA1; 606 for DPA1; and 400 to 480 for DPB1. Four to six DR-DQ haplotypes were handled as single units for association and clustering, since linkage in the cohort was strong. Among around 400 genotyped donors of the cohort, an average of roughly 230,000 unique TCR beta nucleotide sequences was sequenced per donor, of which roughly 18% were non-productive. Broad study findings and their caveats: Compared with the 666-donor mean, donors in an Asian-associated ancestry cluster had fewer N-insertions in productive TCRs, according to a later genetic analysis. Linkage disequilibrium might explain the correlated functional status among segregating V segments, but an unknown experimental factor could not be excluded. Most CMV-associated TCR beta chains appeared to be HLA-restricted in a later analysis, and the HLA associations seemed to be driven largely by CMV exposure. The only immune exposure information available for the cohort was CMV serostatus. It was suggested by the authors that the approach could potentially be generalized to other disease states and immunological phenotypes. Cytomegalovirus status was reported to be diagnosed by the classifier with high specificity and sensitivity in both the original and validation cohorts. In a later analysis, several top co-occurrence clusters were reported to appear linked to parvovirus B19, influenza, CMV and Epstein-Barr virus. The 87-base-pair reads could not distinguish some IMGT-functional V segments, including TRBV6-2 and TRBV6-3, so those segments were excluded. A later analysis found that HLA-associated TCR beta chains were more clonally expanded and had lower generation probabilities than equally common non-associated chains. Broadly in line with IMGT annotations, most TCR beta V segments showed up in productive rearrangements about 90% or about 30% of the time in an earlier analysis of some 590 of the donors. A later analysis associated around 16,000 TCR beta sequences with specific HLA alleles at a false discovery rate of 0.05. Because some donors lacked HLA typing at each locus, the association tests relied only on the typed subset. The cohort was sequenced for TCR beta chains only, and without alpha or paired-chain data the features that could be detected were limited. In vitro tests confirmed that a few of the cytomegalovirus-associated TCR beta chains recognize cytomegalovirus antigens. Sequencing depth was assumed to be roughly uniform across donors in the presence/absence analyses, though that assumption may not hold. A later analysis found that TCR association rates varied across HLA loci, with DRB1 alleles showing the most associated TCRs and HLA-C alleles the fewest. A total of around 150 TCR beta chains were listed by the study as associated with cytomegalovirus. V-gene and J-gene trimming of TCR beta chains was associated with a missense DCLRE1C variant in a later genetic analysis, and the association was replicated in an independent cohort. A further reported finding was that TCR beta sequences accurately predicted the HLA-A and HLA-B alleles for most subjects in the first cohort. About 17 rarely observed V segments, including chromosome 9 orphons, were excluded from the earlier analysis of approximately 600 of the donors because counts were too low. Strong co-occurrence of HLA alleles, especially DR and DQ, made assigning TCR associations to individual alleles difficult. A group of highly shared sequence variants was considered likely to be a technical artifact of the sequencing pipeline. Most TCR sequences were observed very rarely across donors, whereas some public TCRs were present in many individuals.

The library relied on the immunoSEQ multiplex PCR assay. A mixture of 60 forward primers for TCR Vbeta segments and 13 reverse primers for TCR Jbeta segments was used in the multiplex PCR. The CDR3 region of rearranged TCR beta genes was amplified from genomic DNA with a multiplex PCR assay. On the Illumina HiSeq System, the amplified TCR beta libraries were sequenced as 87-base-pair reads. The original methods were these. In a later analysis, tens of millions of unique TCR beta chains were counted across the 650 to 700 repertoires, and roughly 9.9 million of these chains were shared by at least two donors. Raw reads were error-corrected and collapsed into unique sequences by a nearest-neighbor algorithm in which closely related sequences were merged to remove PCR and sequencing errors. To assign V, D and J gene segments, CDR3 sequences were aligned to IMGT reference sequences. For a sequence to be retained, a match of at least six nucleotides was required to both a V gene segment and a J gene segment. Rearrangements were classified as productive when the CDR3 lacked stop codons and remained in frame with V and J, and all other rearrangements were classified as non-productive. CDR3 was defined by IMGT convention, running from the second conserved V-encoded cysteine to the conserved J-encoded phenylalanine. The earlier analysis of a few hundred of the donors excluded any sequence lacking an unambiguous match to a single V gene segment. In an earlier analysis of a few hundred of the donors, V segments were called functional above 56.7% productive rearrangements and were called segregating when the between-donor standard deviation exceeded 5%. A statistical classification framework was built to diagnose cytomegalovirus status from the catalog of TCR beta chain sequences. A later analysis assigned V and J genes by comparing TCR nucleotide sequences with IMGT/GENE-DB human TR gene sequences. In a later analysis, CDR3 sequences and most-parsimonious VDJ recombination scenarios were assigned using the TCRdist pipeline. In a later analysis, each TCR beta chain was defined by its CDR3 amino acid sequence together with its V-gene family, and reads without a unique V-gene family were excluded. As a way to deal with suspected cross-contamination and a sequencing artifact, a later analysis dropped hundreds of nucleotide sequences that were highly shared and had low generation probability. In a later analysis, a clonal expansion index was calculated for each public chain from normalized within-repertoire ranks of inferred template counts. Generation probabilities in a later analysis came from a VDJ recombination model fitted to out-of-frame rearrangements, and those results were checked against IGoR. Hypergeometric tests were used in a later analysis to score TCR-TCR, TCR-HLA and TCR-CMV co-occurrence, with a repertoire-size bias correction applied to the TCR pairs. In a later analysis, false discovery rates were estimated by permuting HLA or CMV assignments 20 times. In a later analysis, co-occurring TCRs were grouped using DBSCAN, and TCRdist sequence similarity was added for clustering within HLA-allele-positive subsets. Repertoires with fewer than 30,000 or more than 120,000 public chains were left out of co-occurrence clustering, as were about five repertoires with anomalous nucleotide sharing. TCRdb obtained this table from immuneACCESS and retained in-frame rearrangements with V and J assigned. These tables miss some clones; where compared with another copy, unresolved V genes account for less than half of the shortfall, and the remainder is unexplained. The V and J calls and the clone size are those of that table, but D and trimming were determined from the DNA. Present in this sample are 150,000 to 200,000 clones, approximately 84% of which were seen just once. Of the sample, roughly 5% is held by the ten largest clones.

With respect to this clone: Its target antigen remains unknown. No qualities accompany the bases; no much larger clone lies one base away.

V lost 4 bases and J lost 4 bases, and the count of bases not matched to a germline gene is 5. Reading the germline V gene gives CDR1 SGDLS and CDR2 YYNGEE. From its cysteine to its phenylalanine, the CDR3 spans 14 amino acids. The kept DNA is CDR3 alone, 42 bases in frame from the first base. The cohort consisted of approximately 690 healthy bone marrow donors. Cohort members were all nominally healthy when sampled, although unrecorded immune exposures were likely present. The donor was CMV seropositive and belonged to the group of 250 to 300 seropositive cohort members. Every donor gave a peripheral blood sample, and the peripheral blood mononuclear cells from that sample were used for TCR beta sequencing. The Qiagen DNeasy Blood Extraction Kit was used to extract genomic DNA from the blood cell samples.

The sequence is built from TRBV9 and TRBJ1-1, with 9 bases in between that match TRBD1. Specimen: PBMCs. This clonotype was obtained from a girl between 5 and 17 years old in good health and CMV-seropositive. The DNA sequence is TGTGCCAGCAGCTCAACAGGGGGCTTCACTGAAGCTTTCTTT. It codes for CASSSTGGFTEAFF.